This T cell receptor beta chain comes out of a study of blood T cell repertoires in COVID-19. In the study overall: Samples representing acute and convalescent COVID-19 were sourced from the United States, Italy and Spain. From T cells, B-cell-depleted T cells, or PBMCs came the material, which was cDNA or gDNA.

As processed by the authors: Scientists estimated how many nucleated cells there were by amplifying reference gene primers. Here immunoSEQ multiplex PCR was the method, and the copy in TCRdb shows in-frame clones only, minus some. That table furnishes V, J and clone size, whereas the DNA furnished D and trimming. This sample has 30,000 to 40,000 clones; 85% occur once, and the top ten carry about 15%. V lost 5 bases and J lost 3; bases outside the gene matches: 12. Germline loops: CDR1 LNHDA, CDR2 SQIVND (reference sequence). The CDR3 consists of 16 residues. Sequenced material: peripheral blood. The chain employs TRBV19 and TRBJ2-5; 7 nucleotides agree with TRBD1. The TCR was taken from a human donor with acute or convalescent COVID-19. The donor label of this sample is uncertain. The CDR3, as DNA: TGTGCCAGTAGTGCGACAGGGTACGGTTTGGAAGAGACCCAGTACTTC. This codes for CASSATGYGLEETQYF.